This T cell receptor (beta chain) is drawn from a study of blood T cell repertoires in COVID-19. Study at large: The United States, Italy and Spain supplied acute and convalescent COVID-19 samples. In each case, the material was cDNA or gDNA derived from T cells, B-cell-depleted T cells, or PBMCs.

The cohort comprised adults aged about 18 to 90 years residing in 20 to 25 US areas. This clone was counted a single time. The data were produced by immunoSEQ multiplex PCR, yet TCRdb's version contains in-frame clones alone and is incomplete. The data show roughly 58,000 clones, about 66% seen once. Trimming took off 10 bases at V and 6 bases at J, with 15 bases between the two ends. Germline V CDR1 and CDR2: MDHEN, SYDVKM. This CDR3 is built from 12 residues. Sequences were obtained from PBMCs or T cells enriched from blood (not recorded which). The chain joins TRBV28 to TRBJ1-2; tentatively, D is TRBD1 (5 bases). The clonotype originates from a woman aged 55-75 years who had been exposed to COVID-19. The CDR3 reads CATLRGGDGYTF. The CDR3 region has the DNA TGTGCCACCCTGCGGGGCGGGGATGGCTACACCTTC.